Given below is one T cell receptor (beta chain) in context. This sample was included in a study of blood T cell repertoires in COVID-19. Across the study: The samples span acute and convalescent COVID-19 from the United States, Italy and Spain.

TCRdb's copy holds only in-frame clones and misses some; the assay was immunoSEQ multiplex PCR. The sample lists 150,000 to 200,000 clones; approximately 90% were seen once. This CDR3 is built from 17 residues. Germline values: CDR1 MDHEN, CDR2 SYDVKM. The J segment lost 0 bases and the V segment lost 4 bases, leaving 7 bases of the junction unmatched. The sequence was obtained from a man aged 18 to 35 with acute or convalescent COVID-19. The sample was peripheral blood. The V call is TRBV28, the J call TRBJ1-1; TRBD1 aligns across 11 bases. As DNA, the CDR3 is TGTGCCAGCAGTTCCCCAGGGACAGGGGGAATGAACACTGAAGCTTTCTTT. It translates to CASSSPGTGGMNTEAFF.